The text below deals with one T cell receptor (beta chain). It lacks a known antigen. Base qualities are not recorded, but no much larger clone differs from it by a single base. Measured from the cysteine to the phenylalanine, the CDR3 is 15 residues long. The read is trimmed to its CDR3 DNA, 45 bases read in frame from base 1. CDR1 SGHAT and CDR2 FQNNGV were looked up in the germline V gene. V loses 0 bases of germline sequence and J loses 6 bases, and the interval between the two ends is 11 bases. The meaning of the sample's time point label: baseline before first vaccination. Vaccinee samples came from UK trials COV001 and COV002, including a single-blind randomized controlled phase 2/3 trial of AZD1222 (ChAdOx1 nCoV-19) in healthy adults. For TCRbeta chain sequencing, PBMC samples were collected from trial participants at day 0 and at day 28 after the second dose. These data belong to a study of T cell responses to AZD1222 COVID-19 vaccine (dated by TCRdb to the early 2020s). Study-wide context: AZD1222 recipients given second doses at about 4 weeks or at about 12 weeks were pooled, since spike-specific TCR depth and breadth were not found to differ between the two schedules. TCR sequencing covered more than 230 trial participants: roughly 200 given two doses of AZD1222 and 26 given two doses of MenACWY control vaccine. Trial participants were enrolled into age subgroups of 18-55, 56-69 and 70-plus years, which contained 148, 28 and 57 TCR-sequenced participants, respectively.

What the work shows at the level of the full study, not this receptor alone: The vaccine-associated CD4 TCRs covered the entire spike protein, and the dominant responses fell in regions 160-218 and 743-854. Participants were mostly white British, with more females than males. The authors suggested clonal diversity may have been underestimated. The 56-69-year group was small, and its depth increase did not reach significance, likely because of low power. Epitopes outside the regions mutated in the B.1.351 and B.1.1.7 variants were reportedly recognized by nearly half of the unique spike-specific TCRs. Conclusions about previously exposed vaccinees were limited because only 5 or 6 AZD1222 recipients were SARS-CoV-2 seropositive at baseline. A significant rise in spike-specific TCR breadth and depth was observed after two AZD1222 doses relative to day 0 and relative to MenACWY recipients. No day 14 peak-response samples were available, so repertoires were characterized only after the peak T cell response.

The CDR3 regions of human TCRbeta chains were analyzed by immunosequencing. The source study handled its data this way. TCRs in the repertoires were matched against a reference library of SARS-CoV-2-specific TCRs that had been generated with the MIRA antigen-specificity platform. Breadth was defined as the fraction of unique TCRs that were SARS-CoV-2-associated, and depth was defined as the fraction of total T cells that were SARS-CoV-2-associated. Using the MIRA data, each spike-specific TCR was mapped to the spike region that the TCR reacts to and placed in a CD4 or CD8 class. Log10-transformed breadth and depth values were compared by one-way ANOVA with Sidak's multiple comparisons tests. TCRdb provides this immuneACCESS table in a form limited to in-frame rearrangements. Some clones are lacking; in checked studies, under half of them reflect an unresolved V gene, and why the rest are absent is not known. That table gives V, J and clone size, and the DNA gave D and trimming. Across this sample there are about 120,000 clones, with about nine tenths seen only once. Of the sample, approximately 1.3% is held by the ten largest clones.

Material: peripheral blood, obtained on day 0 of AZD1222 vaccination. This chain joins TRBV11-2 to TRBJ2-2, and perhaps TRBD1 as D gene, on 5 matching bases. The receptor was isolated from an adult in good health. The nucleotide sequence reads TGTGCCAGCAGCTTAGAAGGCAGGGTTGCCGGGGAGCTGTTTTTT. Translated, this gives CASSLEGRVAGELFF. The reference TRBV11-2 and TRBJ2-2 proteins fill in what lies around the CDR3, so the full variable domain reads EAGVAQSPRYKIIEKRQSVAFWCNPISGHATLYWYQQILGQGPKLLIQFQNNGVVDDSQLPKDRFSAERLKGVDSTLKIQPAKLEDSAVYLCASSLEGRVAGELFFGEGSRLTVL.